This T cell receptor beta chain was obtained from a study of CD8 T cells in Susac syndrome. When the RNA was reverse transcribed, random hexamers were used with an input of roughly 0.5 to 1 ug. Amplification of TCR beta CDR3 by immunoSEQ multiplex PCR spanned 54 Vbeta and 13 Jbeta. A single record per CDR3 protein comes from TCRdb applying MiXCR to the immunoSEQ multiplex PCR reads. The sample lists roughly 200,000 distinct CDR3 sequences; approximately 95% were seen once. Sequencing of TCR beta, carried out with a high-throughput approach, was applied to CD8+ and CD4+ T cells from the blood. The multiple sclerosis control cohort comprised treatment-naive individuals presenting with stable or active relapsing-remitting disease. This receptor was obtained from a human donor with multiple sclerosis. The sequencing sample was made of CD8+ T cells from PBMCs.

The chain's CDR3 is CASSLESGGLNEQFF. DNA of the CDR3: TGTGCCAGCAGTTTGGAGTCGGGGGGGCTCAATGAGCAGTTCTTC. This chain uses TRBV12-3 or TRBV12-4 with TRBJ2-1; 8 nucleotides match TRBD2. There are 15 residues in the CDR3. V lost 3 bases to trimming and J lost 6 bases; unmatched junction nucleotides: 7.